The 14 T cell receptor beta chains listed next were all sequenced from one sample in a study of blood T cell repertoires in COVID-19. Profiled with immunoSEQ multiplex PCR; TCRdb holds only in-frame clones, not every one. This sample yields 120,000 to 150,000 clones, of which roughly 84% are seen a single time; more than 4.5% belongs to the top ten. Sequencing used PBMCs or T cells enriched from blood (not recorded which). The receptors come from a woman between 45 and 65 years old who had been exposed to COVID-19.

The chain has TRBV7-8 and TRBJ2-1; D is perhaps TRBD2 (6 bases). CDR3 length: 18 residues. Trimming pared 3 bases from V and 1 base from J, leaving 19 bases between. From germline, CDR1 is SGHVS and CDR2 FQNEAQ. The CDR3 loop reads CASSFGLAPGSSYNEQFF. The CDR3 DNA reads TGTGCCAGCAGCTTCGGTCTAGCGCCAGGGAGTTCCTACAATGAGCAGTTCTTC.

The sample holds a few counts of this clone. The V call is TRBV5-1, the J call TRBJ1-1; 8 bases agree with TRBD1. V dropped 0 bases and J dropped 8; count of bases not matched to a gene: 3. Germline V lookup: CDR1 SGHRS, CDR2 YFSETQ. The CDR3 length is 13 residues. CDR3 amino acids: CASSLAQGVEAFF. The CDR3 DNA follows: TGCGCCAGCAGCTTGGCACAGGGGGTGGAAGCTTTCTTT.

The chain combines TRBV9 with TRBJ2-1, with a tentative D call TRBD2 (6 bases). Germline CDR1 and CDR2: SGDLS and YYNGEE. The V end lost 1 base, the J end lost 9 bases, and 17 bases lay between the germline ends. This CDR3 spans 15 amino acids. CDR3 residues: CASSVTRLGRPEQFF. The CDR3 DNA follows: TGTGCCAGCAGCGTAACGCGACTAGGCCGTCCTGAGCAGTTCTTC.

The J gene is TRBJ2-2, the V gene TRBV6-2 or TRBV6-3, with 9 bases that match TRBD2. Trimming removed 0 bases from V and 5 bases from J; junction bases left unmatched: 7. Germline V gene data show CDR1 as MNHEY and CDR2 as SVGEGT. This CDR3 spans 17 amino acids. CDR3 amino acids: CASSYSRGRARTGELFF. CDR3 in DNA: TGTGCCAGCAGTTACTCGCGCGGGAGGGCCCGGACCGGGGAGCTGTTTTTT.

The V and J genes are TRBV28 and TRBJ2-4, with D perhaps TRBD1 (6 bases). Germline loops: CDR1 MDHEN, CDR2 SYDVKM. The ends were cut back, 5 bases at V and 2 bases at J, with 7 bases in the middle. CDR3 length: 13 amino acids. The CDR3 is CASSRDTKNIQYF. In nucleotides, the CDR3 is TGTGCCAGCAGTCGGGACACCAAAAACATTCAGTACTTC.

The chain employs TRBV11-1 and TRBJ2-5; 12 positions agree with TRBD2. Germline CDR1 and CDR2: SGHAT and FQDESV (reference sequence). The length of the CDR3 is 16 residues. V trimming: 5 bases; J trimming: 1 base; junction bases outside the gene matches: 5. CDR3 DNA sequence: TGTGCCAGCAGCCCCGGACTAGCGGGGACCCAAGAGACCCAGTACTTC. It specifies CASSPGLAGTQETQYF.

This rearrangement joins TRBV28 to TRBJ2-7; a possible D gene is TRBD2 (6 bases). Germline V CDR1 and CDR2: MDHEN, SYDVKM. Trimming pared 8 bases from V and 0 bases from J, leaving 17 bases between. The CDR3 loop spans 15 amino acids. The DNA of the CDR3 is TGTGCCAGCGCCCCCTGGGGCGGGGCCTCCTACGAGCAGTACTTC. Amino acid sequence: CASAPWGGASYEQYF.

This clone has only one observation. The genes are TRBV2 and TRBJ2-5, with D possibly matching TRBD2 (6 bases). Germline CDR1 reads SNHLY; CDR2 reads FYNNEI. Trimming stripped 8 bases from V and 1 base from J, with 14 bases between. This CDR3 spans 14 amino acids. The chain's CDR3 is CASDDLRGQETQYF. CDR3 coding DNA: TGTGCCAGCGACGATTTGCGGGGCCAAGAGACCCAGTACTTC.

This chain's CDR3 is CASSSRDRAREQYF. In DNA form, the CDR3 reads TGTGCCAGCAGCTCCCGGGACAGGGCGCGCGAGCAGTACTTC. V usage is TRBV3-1 (or the pseudogene TRBV3-2) and J usage is TRBJ2-7; 9 bases are a match to TRBD1. V was pared by 5 bases and J by 6 bases, with 8 bases of the junction left unmatched. Germline V CDR1 and CDR2: LGHDT, YNNKEL (reference sequence). CDR3 length: 14 amino acids.

The rearrangement joins TRBV3-1 (or the pseudogene TRBV3-2) to TRBJ1-5, with 7 nucleotides matching TRBD1. In germline, CDR1 is LGHDT, CDR2 YNNKEL (reference sequence). The CDR3 runs to 14 residues. Trimming cost V 4 bases and J 3 bases; bases outside gene matches: 3. In nucleotides, the CDR3 is TGTGCCAGCAGCCTGACAGGGTCCAATCAGCCCCAGCATTTT. Amino acids: CASSLTGSNQPQHF.

The chain employs TRBV13 and TRBJ2-5, with 10 nucleotides matching TRBD1. The V and J ends lost 5 bases and 4 bases, in that order; junction bases with no gene match: 7. Looked up from germline, CDR1 is PRHDT and CDR2 is FYEKMQ (reference sequence). The CDR3 covers 15 residues. CDR3 nucleotides: TGTGCCAGCAGCCACCCGGGACAGGGGAGAGAGACCCAGTACTTC. As protein: CASSHPGQGRETQYF.

This chain links TRBV10-3 with TRBJ1-6, with D uncertain. Germline CDR1 reads ENHRY; CDR2 reads SYGVKD. This CDR3 has 19 residues. Trimming pared 2 bases from V and 0 bases from J, leaving 17 bases between. The CDR3 loop reads CAISEPHLGGSSYNSPLHF. CDR3 bases: TGTGCCATCAGTGAGCCCCACCTCGGAGGGAGCTCCTATAATTCACCCCTCCACTTT.

The chain combines TRBV5-6 with TRBJ2-5; D call uncertain. CDR3 length: 13 amino acids. Trimming removed 0 bases at V and 5 bases at J, with 8 bases between. The germline gives CDR1 SGHDT, CDR2 YYEEEE. In DNA form, the CDR3 reads TGTGCCAGCAGCTTGGACTCCGGGGAGACCCAGTACTTC. Encoded protein: CASSLDSGETQYF.

The gene calls are TRBV7-2 and TRBJ1-3; D unresolved. V shed 3 bases and J shed 2 bases, with 5 bases lying between them. Germline CDR1 is SGHTA and CDR2 is FQGNSA. This CDR3 region has 13 residues. CDR3 coding DNA: TGTGCCAGCAGCTTTGAGGCTGGAAACACCATATATTTT. Translation gives CASSFEAGNTIYF.